The present T cell receptor (beta chain) was sequenced within a study of blood T cell repertoires in COVID-19. Study background: Whether acute or convalescent, the COVID-19 samples came from the United States, Italy and Spain. The analysed material was cDNA or gDNA that came from T cells, B-cell-depleted T cells, or PBMCs.

This clone was observed a single time. This CDR3 comprises 13 residues. Between the trimmed V and J ends, which lost 6 bases and 6 bases, there was a span of 14 bases. Per the germline V gene, CDR1 is MNHNY and CDR2 is SVGAGI (reference sequence). Original methodology: Estimates of nucleated cell counts were drawn from the amplification of reference gene primers. Repertoires were generated with immunoSEQ multiplex PCR, while TCRdb's copy carries only in-frame clones and drops some. Clone size and V and J calls were adopted from that table, with D and trimming inferred from the DNA. This sample has about 36,000 clones, with around four fifths found just once.

The source of this sequence is a human donor in a cohort sampled during active COVID-19. What was sequenced was peripheral blood. The chain recombines TRBV6-6 with TRBJ1-1, with D perhaps matching TRBD1 (6 bases). The CDR3 nucleotides are TGTGCCAGCAGGCAAGGGGGTTTGGCTGAAGCTTTCTTT. Protein: CASRQGGLAEAFF.